Each of the 23 T cell receptor beta chains below was sequenced from the same sample in a study of blood T cell repertoires in COVID-19. The assay was immunoSEQ multiplex PCR, and TCRdb's table has in-frame clones only and misses some. The sample has approximately 140,000 clones, around nine tenths seen once. Sequences were obtained from peripheral blood. Receptor source: a man between 60 and 75 years old with active or convalescent COVID-19.

V and J are TRBV4-1 and TRBJ2-7, with 7 bases aligning to TRBD2. Germline CDR1 is MGHRA and CDR2 is YSYEKL. V dropped 4 bases and J dropped 1; count of bases not matched to a gene: 7. The CDR3 loop spans 15 amino acids. CDR3 DNA sequence: TGCGCCAGCAGCCGAGTAGGACTAGGTTCCTACGAGCAGTACTTC. Translating it yields CASSRVGLGSYEQYF.

The CDR3 nucleotides are TGTGCCACCAGCCTATCTGGGGGGGGACAAGCTTTCTTT. Residues: CATSLSGGGQAFF. The V gene is TRBV15, the J gene TRBJ1-1, with a tentative D call TRBD1 (5 bases). Per germline, CDR1 LNHNV and CDR2 YYDKDF (reference sequence). The CDR3 extends over 13 amino acids. Trimming shortened V by 5 bases and J by 9 bases, and 16 bases separated the two germline ends.

The V and J genes are TRBV6-6 and TRBJ2-1, with 8 nucleotides matching TRBD2. V was clipped by 6 bases and J by 4 bases; unmatched bases: 5. Germline CDR1 MNHNY, CDR2 SVGAGI (reference sequence). The CDR3 is 14 amino acids. The CDR3 DNA reads TGTGCCAGCAGGGAGCGGGAGAAATACAATGAGCAGTTCTTC. Protein: CASREREKYNEQFF.

This clone was found a few times. This chain links TRBV9 with TRBJ2-7; tentative D call: TRBD1 (5 bases). This CDR3 region has 15 residues. Germline CDR1 is SGDLS and CDR2 is YYNGEE. V was pared by 2 bases and J by 3 bases, with 15 bases between. The CDR3 region is CASSVTGFRGYEQYF. The CDR3 DNA is TGTGCCAGCAGCGTGACCGGATTTAGGGGCTACGAGCAGTACTTC.

Only a few counts were recorded for this clone. The CDR3 DNA follows: TGTGCCACCAGTGGGGGGGGAGGAGCTGGGGCCAACGTCCTGACTTTC. Its protein is CATSGGGGAGANVLTF. This chain links TRBV24-1 with TRBJ2-6, with 7 bases identical to TRBD2. Germline CDR1 is KGHDR and CDR2 is SFDVKD. V gave up 5 bases and J gave up 2 bases; unmatched junction bases: 5. This CDR3 contains 16 residues.

The V gene is TRBV7-8, the J gene TRBJ2-1; D ambiguous. This CDR3 region has 15 residues. V was pared by 0 bases and J by 1 base, with 7 bases between. Germline assignment: CDR1 SGHVS and CDR2 FQNEAQ. CDR3 nucleotides: TGTGCCAGCAGCTTAGCGGTAGAATCCTACAATGAGCAGTTCTTC. The encoded protein is CASSLAVESYNEQFF.

This chain connects TRBV5-8 to TRBJ1-4, with 8 nucleotides matching TRBD1. This CDR3 has 16 residues. After removal of 4 bases from V and 4 bases from J, the junction contained 9 bases not matched to a gene. The germline gives CDR1 SGHTS, CDR2 YDEGEE. The CDR3 DNA follows: TGTGCCAGCAGCCCCGGGACAGGAGAGATTAATGAAAAACTGTTTTTT. Amino acid sequence: CASSPGTGEINEKLFF. The whole variable domain, remainder taken from reference TRBV5-8 and TRBJ1-4, is EAGVTQSPTHLIKTRGQQATLRCSPISGHTSVYWYQQALGLGLQFLLWYDEGEERNRGNFPPRFSGRQFPNYSSELNVNALELEDSALYLCASSPGTGEINEKLFFGSGTQLSVL.

The chain uses TRBV12-3 or TRBV12-4 and TRBJ1-2, with D unresolved. The CDR3 extends over 12 amino acids. The ends were cut back, 5 bases at V and 14 bases at J, with 18 bases in the middle. The CDR3 DNA sequence: TGTGCCAGCAGTATAAAGACCGTCCAGGCTACCTTC. Translated, it gives CASSIKTVQATF.

This chain joins TRBV5-6 and TRBJ2-7, with D tentatively TRBD1 (6 bases). Trimming took 3 bases from V and 5 from J, leaving 18 bases between them. The germline V gene has CDR1 SGHDT and CDR2 YYEEEE. The CDR3 contains 15 residues. CDR3 protein: CASSYLQGRDNEQYF. The CDR3 bases are TGTGCCAGCAGCTACTTACAGGGACGTGACAACGAGCAGTACTTC. Together with reference TRBV5-6 and TRBJ2-7, the CDR3 gives the full variable domain: DAGVTQSPTHLIKTRGQQVTLRCSPKSGHDTVSWYQQALGQGPQFIFQYYEEEERQRGNFPDRFSGHQFPNYSSELNVNALLLGDSALYLCASSYLQGRDNEQYFGPGTRLTVT.

This clone has a handful of counts. V is TRBV5-1 and J is TRBJ2-7; possibly TRBD2 for D (6 bases). The CDR3 has 15 amino acids. The V end lost 0 bases, the J end lost 5 bases, and 15 bases lay between the germline ends. Germline lookup yields CDR1 SGHRS and CDR2 YFSETQ. The CDR3, as DNA: TGCGCCAGCAGCTTGGGAGGGGCGGGAAGGAACGAGCAGTACTTC. It specifies CASSLGGAGRNEQYF.

The rearrangement uses TRBV7-8 and TRBJ2-2; tentatively, D is TRBD2 (5 bases). CDR3 length equals 15 residues. The germline V gene has CDR1 SGHVS and CDR2 FQNEAQ. V dropped 1 base and J dropped 3 bases, with 9 bases sitting between them. The CDR3 nucleotides are TGTGCCAGCAGCTTAGTCGGAGGCGACACCGGGGAGCTGTTTTTT. It yields the protein CASSLVGGDTGELFF. Looking up the rest from reference TRBV7-8 and TRBJ2-2 gives the full variable domain: GAGVSQSPRYKVAKRGQDVALRCDPISGHVSLFWYQQALGQGPEFLTYFQNEAQLDKSGLPSDRFFAERPEGSVSTLKIQRTQQEDSAVYLCASSLVGGDTGELFFGEGSRLTVL.

The chain has TRBV9 and TRBJ2-1; possible D gene TRBD2, 6 bases. This CDR3 is built from 15 residues. V was trimmed by 2 bases and J by 8 bases, leaving 17 bases between them. Germline V gene data show CDR1 as SGDLS and CDR2 as YYNGEE. CDR3 nucleotide sequence: TGTGCCAGCAGCGTGAGAGGGGACTTAGTCTATGAGCAGTTCTTC. Its translation: CASSVRGDLVYEQFF.

The sample holds one count of this clone. The chain is built from TRBV7-3 and TRBJ1-1; D gene uncertain. The germline CDR1 and CDR2 sequences are SGHTA and FQGTGA. V was trimmed by 2 bases and J by 3 bases, leaving 7 bases between them. The CDR3 sequence is 13 residues long. DNA of the CDR3: TGTGCCAGCAGCTTAGGAGAGTACACTGAAGCTTTCTTT. It is translated as CASSLGEYTEAFF.

This clone was counted a single time. V and J are TRBV4-2 and TRBJ2-5, with D perhaps matching TRBD1 (6 bases). The germline V and J ends were trimmed by 0 bases and 4 bases, with 12 bases remaining between them. Germline-derived CDR1 and CDR2 are LGHNA and YNFKEQ. This CDR3 region has 15 residues. The CDR3 reads CASSQDPDRRETQYF. In DNA form, the CDR3 reads TGTGCCAGCAGCCAAGATCCGGACAGAAGAGAGACCCAGTACTTC.

The chain combines TRBV19 with TRBJ2-1; perhaps TRBD2 as D (6 bases). Trimming stripped 2 bases from V and 6 bases from J, with 11 bases between. CDR3 length: 14 residues. Germline V gene data show CDR1 as LNHDA and CDR2 as SQIVND (reference sequence). CDR3 nucleotides: TGTGCCAGTAGTATACTAGCGACTACCAATGAGCAGTTCTTC. Its translation is CASSILATTNEQFF.

The genes are TRBV24-1 and TRBJ2-4, with 8 bases lining up with TRBD2. The V gene end was trimmed by 4 bases and the J gene end by 7 bases; junction bases not matched to a gene: 8. Per the germline V gene, CDR1 is KGHDR and CDR2 is SFDVKD. The CDR3 runs to 15 residues. CDR3 sequence (DNA): TGTGCCACCAGTGACCCTTCGGGAGGGCAGAACATTCAGTACTTC. It translates to CATSDPSGGQNIQYF.

This chain links TRBV7-8 with TRBJ1-3; maybe TRBD1 (5 bases). Deletions cut 1 base from V and 0 bases from J, with 13 bases between. From germline, CDR1 is SGHVS and CDR2 FQNEAQ. The CDR3 is made up of 17 amino acids. CDR3 residues: CASSLVSGLISGNTIYF. In nucleotides, the CDR3 is TGTGCCAGCAGCTTAGTTTCGGGACTCATCTCTGGAAACACCATATATTTT. The full variable domain, in which reference TRBV7-8 and TRBJ1-3 provide the parts outside the CDR3, is GAGVSQSPRYKVAKRGQDVALRCDPISGHVSLFWYQQALGQGPEFLTYFQNEAQLDKSGLPSDRFFAERPEGSVSTLKIQRTQQEDSAVYLCASSLVSGLISGNTIYFGEGSWLTVV.

The chain carries TRBV7-9 and TRBJ2-7; D remains unclear. V lost 5 bases and J 4 bases, leaving 6 bases between the germline ends. CDR3 length: 11 amino acids. Germline CDR1 is SEHNR and CDR2 is FQNEAQ (reference sequence). This CDR3 reads CASSREYEQYF. The CDR3 DNA is TGTGCCAGCAGCCGCGAATACGAGCAGTACTTC.

The chain recombines TRBV28 with TRBJ1-6, with 8 bases lining up with TRBD1. V trimming: 3 bases; J trimming: 10 bases; junction bases outside the gene matches: 11. CDR1 is MDHEN, CDR2 SYDVKM, per germline. The CDR3 length is 16 residues. CDR3 DNA: TGTGCCAGCAGTTTGCCGGGACAGGCCTCGGGGTCACCCCTCCACTTT. The encoded protein is CASSLPGQASGSPLHF.

The genes are TRBV2 and TRBJ1-5, with D possibly matching TRBD1 (5 bases). Germline assignment: CDR1 SNHLY and CDR2 FYNNEI. Trimming took 2 bases from V and 2 from J, leaving 10 bases between them. The CDR3 totals 15 residues. The CDR3 loop is CASSESGLGNQPQHF. Written as DNA, the CDR3 is TGTGCCAGCAGTGAATCAGGGTTGGGCAATCAGCCCCAGCATTTT.

V usage is TRBV5-1 and J usage is TRBJ1-1; 8 bases agree with TRBD1. V lost 2 bases to trimming and J lost 2 bases; unmatched junction nucleotides: 8. The germline CDR1 and CDR2 sequences are SGHRS and YFSETQ. The CDR3 totals 16 residues. CDR3 nucleotide sequence: TGCGCCAGCAGCTTAATCCCGCAGGGGGCCAACACTGAAGCTTTCTTT. Its protein is CASSLIPQGANTEAFF.

The chain couples TRBV5-1 to TRBJ2-5; 7 bases agree with TRBD1. V lost 0 bases and J lost 5; bases outside the gene matches: 7. This CDR3 has 15 residues. In germline, CDR1 is SGHRS, CDR2 YFSETQ. The CDR3 sequence is CASSLVDRFEETQYF. CDR3 coding DNA: TGCGCCAGCAGCTTGGTGGACAGGTTCGAGGAGACCCAGTACTTC.

The chain links TRBV5-1 to TRBJ2-3; 8 bases map to TRBD2. The V segment lost 4 bases and the J segment 3 bases; nucleotides outside the gene matches: 31. This CDR3 spans 23 amino acids. Germline CDR1 and CDR2: SGHRS and YFSETQ. CDR3 nucleotides: TGCGCCAGCAGCCCGCGGGCCAGGGGTTCTATTTTATTGTCGGGACTAGAGACAGATACGCAGTATTTT. It codes for CASSPRARGSILLSGLETDTQYF. Supplemented by reference TRBV5-1 and TRBJ2-3, the full variable domain reads KAGVTQTPRYLIKTRGQQVTLSCSPISGHRSVSWYQQTPGQGLQFLFEYFSETQRNKGNFPGRFSGRQFSNSRSEMNVSTLELGDSALYLCASSPRARGSILLSGLETDTQYFGPGTRLTVL.